This T cell receptor beta chain was obtained from a study of T cell repertoires in cytomegalovirus infection. Study-level results: Carriers of CMV and the relevant HLA type were discriminated by public TCR beta frequency.

TCRdb passed the reads through MiXCR, listing each CDR3 protein once. The table lists some 920,000 distinct CDR3 sequences, roughly 30% of them singletons. The CDR3 runs 13 residues. Trimming shortened V by 10 bases and J by 4 bases, and 17 bases separated the two germline ends. This clonotype was counted only a few times. Antigen unknown. This clonotype originated in a human donor in good health (CMV status not recorded). Some clones in this sample may be carry-over from other donors' samples. The V and J genes are TRBV12-3 or TRBV12-4 and TRBJ2-7; D unclear. The material was cultured CD8+ T cells from PBMCs, obtained from culture after CMV antigen stimulation. The CDR3 DNA sequence: TGTGCCATCAGGTTGGCCGGCGAATACGAGCAGTACTTC. Translation: CAIRLAGEYEQYF.